These 22 T cell receptor beta chains originate from one sample sequenced in a study of blood T cell repertoires in COVID-19. The assay was immunoSEQ multiplex PCR, and TCRdb's table has in-frame clones only and misses some. The sample records around 110,000 clones, more than 80% being singletons. The sample consisted of peripheral blood. The receptors originated from a woman between 55 and 75 years old with acute or convalescent COVID-19.

This chain joins TRBV2 and TRBJ2-5; TRBD2 aligns across 8 bases. The CDR3 consists of 15 residues. Germline V gene sequence: CDR1 SNHLY, CDR2 FYNNEI. J was trimmed by 5 bases and V by 1 base; bases with no gene match: 6. CDR3: CASSEEAGGWETQYF. The DNA of the CDR3 is TGTGCCAGCAGTGAAGAGGCGGGGGGTTGGGAGACCCAGTACTTC.

The J gene is TRBJ2-1, the V gene TRBV5-1; 7 positions match TRBD2. Germline V gene sequence: CDR1 SGHRS, CDR2 YFSETQ. Trimming cost V 4 bases and J 6 bases; bases outside gene matches: 10. The CDR3 length is 15 residues. CDR3 protein: CASSLRLAERNEQFF. CDR3 nucleotide sequence: TGCGCCAGCAGCCTACGACTAGCAGAGCGCAATGAGCAGTTCTTC. Drawing the rest from reference TRBV5-1 and TRBJ2-1, the complete variable domain is KAGVTQTPRYLIKTRGQQVTLSCSPISGHRSVSWYQQTPGQGLQFLFEYFSETQRNKGNFPGRFSGRQFSNSRSEMNVSTLELGDSALYLCASSLRLAERNEQFFGPGTRLTVL.

The J gene is TRBJ1-3, the V gene TRBV25-1; D might be TRBD1 (6 bases). CDR3 size: 13 residues. V was cut by 6 bases and J by 3 bases, with 9 bases left in between. Germline loops: CDR1 MGHDK, CDR2 SYGVNS. The CDR3 region has the DNA TGTGCCAGCAGGAAGGACAGTGGAAACACCATATATTTT. Translation: CASRKDSGNTIYF.

This clone appeared once. J is TRBJ1-5 and V is TRBV7-9; tentative D call: TRBD1 (6 bases). V was cut by 5 bases and J by 0 bases, with 11 bases left in between. Germline V gene sequence: CDR1 SEHNR, CDR2 FQNEAQ (reference sequence). This CDR3 is 15 amino acids long. CDR3 in amino acids: CASSHTGISNQPQHF. The CDR3 bases are TGTGCCAGCAGCCACACAGGGATTAGCAATCAGCCCCAGCATTTT.

The V and J genes are TRBV3-1 (or the pseudogene TRBV3-2) and TRBJ2-3; tentative D call: TRBD2 (6 bases). This CDR3 contains 16 residues. The ends were cut back, 4 bases at V and 1 base at J, with 15 bases in the middle. Germline CDR1 is LGHDT and CDR2 is YNNKEL (reference sequence). The CDR3 coding sequence is TGTGCCAGCAGCCGACCGGACTATGAGGGCACAGATACGCAGTATTTT. Protein sequence: CASSRPDYEGTDTQYF.

This clone was counted a single time. The DNA for the CDR3 is TGTGCCAGCCGCGGGACAGGCCCTAACACCGGGGAGCTGTTTTTT. Residues: CASRGTGPNTGELFF. J is TRBJ2-2 and V is TRBV2; the match to TRBD1 covers 8 bases. The V and J ends lost 8 bases and 2 bases, in that order; junction bases with no gene match: 7. This CDR3 spans 15 amino acids. Germline V lookup: CDR1 SNHLY, CDR2 FYNNEI. Variable domain in full (rest from reference TRBV2 and TRBJ2-2): EPEVTQTPSHQVTQMGQEVILRCVPISNHLYFYWYRQILGQKVEFLVSFYNNEISEKSEIFDDQFSVERPDGSNFTLKIRSTKLEDSAMYFCASRGTGPNTGELFFGEGSRLTVL.

The DNA for the CDR3 is TGTGCCCCCCCACCGCGTCCCACCTTC. Translated, it gives CAPPPRPTF. The V and J genes are TRBV5-8 and TRBJ1-2; unclear D gene. V shed 10 bases and J shed 13 bases, with 14 bases lying between them. CDR3 size: 9 residues. Germline V gene lookup returns CDR1 SGHTS and CDR2 YDEGEE.

This clone has just a few counts. The chain joins TRBV7-2 to TRBJ1-1, with D unclear. Looked up from germline, CDR1 is SGHTA and CDR2 is FQGNSA. V lost 1 base and J 1 base, leaving 10 bases between the germline ends. The length of the CDR3 is 15 residues. CDR3 amino acids: CASSLVLRGNTEAFF. CDR3 coding DNA: TGTGCCAGCAGCTTAGTTTTACGGGGGAACACTGAAGCTTTCTTT.

The V and J genes are TRBV19 and TRBJ1-2, with a tentative D call TRBD1 (5 bases). Germline assignment: CDR1 LNHDA and CDR2 SQIVND (reference sequence). The CDR3 extends over 15 amino acids. Trimming took off 7 bases at V and 1 base at J, with 16 bases between the two ends. The CDR3 sequence is CASTMEGNFNYGYTF. The DNA of the CDR3 is TGTGCCAGTACCATGGAGGGGAATTTTAACTATGGCTACACCTTC. The full variable domain, its missing parts supplied by reference TRBV19 and TRBJ1-2, is DGGITQSPKYLFRKEGQNVTLSCEQNLNHDAMYWYRQDPGQGLRLIYYSQIVNDFQKGDIAEGYSVSREKKESFPLTVTSAQKNPTAFYLCASTMEGNFNYGYTFGSGTRLTVV.

This rearrangement joins TRBV2 to TRBJ2-3, with 10 bases fitting TRBD1. The CDR3 covers 16 residues. CDR1 and CDR2 from the germline V gene are SNHLY and FYNNEI. V gave up 4 bases and J gave up 4 bases; unmatched junction bases: 8. The CDR3 nucleotides read TGTGCCAGCAGTGTATTTGGACAGGGGGTTTCAGATACGCAGTATTTT. It translates to CASSVFGQGVSDTQYF.

The genes are TRBV5-1 and TRBJ2-3, with 7 positions matching TRBD2. The CDR3 has 14 residues. V was clipped by 4 bases and J by 2 bases; unmatched bases: 4. In germline, CDR1 is SGHRS, CDR2 YFSETQ. The CDR3 protein is CASSAGLFTDTQYF. The CDR3 region has the DNA TGCGCCAGCAGCGCGGGACTATTCACAGATACGCAGTATTTT.

The chain has TRBV19 and TRBJ2-3; D possibly corresponds to TRBD1 (5 bases). The CDR3 contains 15 residues. From germline, CDR1 is LNHDA and CDR2 SQIVND (reference sequence). Trimming removed 3 bases from V and 5 bases from J, with 15 bases in between. In nucleotides, the CDR3 is TGTGCCAGTAGTATTCGCAGGGAATTAAGAGATACGCAGTATTTT. It specifies CASSIRRELRDTQYF. Full variable domain (missing parts from reference TRBV19 and TRBJ2-3): DGGITQSPKYLFRKEGQNVTLSCEQNLNHDAMYWYRQDPGQGLRLIYYSQIVNDFQKGDIAEGYSVSREKKESFPLTVTSAQKNPTAFYLCASSIRRELRDTQYFGPGTRLTVL.

The chain uses TRBV28 and TRBJ1-2; 7 bases agree with TRBD1. V lost 2 bases, J lost 3 bases, and 12 bases stayed unmatched. The CDR3 totals 17 residues. CDR1 and CDR2 (germline): MDHEN, SYDVKM. The DNA of the CDR3 is TGTGCCAGCAGTTTAGCAAGTCCGGGACAGAGTTACTATGGCTACACCTTC. Protein: CASSLASPGQSYYGYTF.

This clone showed up just a few times. The chain recombines TRBV9 with TRBJ2-7; 7 nucleotides align to TRBD2. V lost 4 bases to trimming and J lost 1 base; unmatched junction nucleotides: 5. Germline V CDR1 and CDR2: SGDLS, YYNGEE. The CDR3 length is 14 residues. CDR3 amino acids: CASSTLAESYEQYF. In nucleotides, the CDR3 is TGTGCCAGCAGCACCCTAGCGGAATCCTACGAGCAGTACTTC.

This clone appeared a few times. The rearrangement links TRBV25-1 to TRBJ1-4; D is perhaps TRBD1 (5 bases). Trimming cost V 10 bases and J 7 bases, with 16 bases left between them. The germline gives CDR1 MGHDK, CDR2 SYGVNS. The CDR3 totals 13 residues. The CDR3: CATTWGTGEKLFF. The CDR3 DNA sequence: TGTGCCACCACTTGGGGTACAGGTGAAAAACTGTTTTTT.

CDR3 sequence: CATSPLTGGAFF. CDR3 sequence (DNA): TGTGCCACCAGCCCACTCACAGGGGGAGCTTTCTTT. This chain uses TRBV15 with TRBJ1-1, with 8 bases aligning to TRBD1. Germline CDR1 LNHNV, CDR2 YYDKDF (reference sequence). V shed 5 bases, J shed 10 bases, and the junction held 6 bases outside the gene matches. The CDR3 sequence is 12 residues long.

This clone was seen just once. The chain links TRBV28 to TRBJ2-7, with 7 bases that match TRBD2. The CDR3 contains 14 residues. V dropped 6 bases and J dropped 3; count of bases not matched to a gene: 8. Germline values: CDR1 MDHEN, CDR2 SYDVKM. The CDR3 DNA reads as TGTGCCAGCAGCCCACCCAGCGGGATCTACGAGCAGTACTTC. It encodes CASSPPSGIYEQYF.

CDR3 bases: TGCGCCAGCAGCTCTGGGGGAGGTAGCACAGATACGCAGTATTTT. Amino acids: CASSSGGGSTDTQYF. This chain connects TRBV5-1 to TRBJ2-3, with D possibly TRBD2 on 6 matching bases. This CDR3 contains 15 residues. The germline V gene encodes CDR1 SGHRS and CDR2 YFSETQ. V was shortened by 3 bases and J by 0 bases, with 11 bases between the two germline ends. Based on the CDR3 plus reference TRBV5-1 and TRBJ2-3, the full variable domain is KAGVTQTPRYLIKTRGQQVTLSCSPISGHRSVSWYQQTPGQGLQFLFEYFSETQRNKGNFPGRFSGRQFSNSRSEMNVSTLELGDSALYLCASSSGGGSTDTQYFGPGTRLTVL.

This clone was picked up a small number of times. This chain links TRBV5-1 with TRBJ2-7, with D uncertain. Trimming shortened V by 0 bases and J by 6 bases, and 16 bases separated the two germline ends. The V gene's germline CDR1 is SGHRS and CDR2 YFSETQ. This CDR3 is built from 15 residues. CDR3 residues: CASSLGNVRFPEQYF. The CDR3 DNA sequence: TGCGCCAGCAGCTTGGGGAATGTGAGGTTCCCCGAGCAGTACTTC. The full variable domain, completed using reference TRBV5-1 and TRBJ2-7, is KAGVTQTPRYLIKTRGQQVTLSCSPISGHRSVSWYQQTPGQGLQFLFEYFSETQRNKGNFPGRFSGRQFSNSRSEMNVSTLELGDSALYLCASSLGNVRFPEQYFGPGTRLTVT.

DNA of the CDR3: TGTGCCAGCAAATTAGGGGGTAGCACAGATACGCAGTATTTT. Its protein is CASKLGGSTDTQYF. The genes are TRBV3-1 (or the pseudogene TRBV3-2) and TRBJ2-3; tentatively, D is TRBD1 (6 bases). Per the germline V gene, CDR1 is LGHDT and CDR2 is YNNKEL (reference sequence). The length of the CDR3 is 14 residues. V lost 7 bases and J lost 0, with 11 bases in between.

The V gene is TRBV18, the J gene TRBJ2-5; TRBD2 might be the D (5 bases). Trimming took off 3 bases at V and 0 bases at J, with 8 bases between the two ends. This CDR3 is built from 14 residues. Germline assignment: CDR1 KGHSH and CDR2 LQKENI. Here the CDR3 reads CASSPRRDQETQYF. In DNA form, the CDR3 reads TGTGCCAGCTCACCGAGGCGGGACCAAGAGACCCAGTACTTC.

This sequence joins TRBV6-4 and TRBJ1-1; 9 nucleotides agree with TRBD1. V shed 6 bases and J 5 bases; nucleotides not matched to a gene: 7. The CDR3 extends over 14 amino acids. The germline gives CDR1 MRHNA, CDR2 SNTAGT. CDR3 nucleotide sequence: TGTGCCAGCAGACCGGGACAGGGAACGACTGAAGCTTTCTTT. Its protein product is CASRPGQGTTEAFF.